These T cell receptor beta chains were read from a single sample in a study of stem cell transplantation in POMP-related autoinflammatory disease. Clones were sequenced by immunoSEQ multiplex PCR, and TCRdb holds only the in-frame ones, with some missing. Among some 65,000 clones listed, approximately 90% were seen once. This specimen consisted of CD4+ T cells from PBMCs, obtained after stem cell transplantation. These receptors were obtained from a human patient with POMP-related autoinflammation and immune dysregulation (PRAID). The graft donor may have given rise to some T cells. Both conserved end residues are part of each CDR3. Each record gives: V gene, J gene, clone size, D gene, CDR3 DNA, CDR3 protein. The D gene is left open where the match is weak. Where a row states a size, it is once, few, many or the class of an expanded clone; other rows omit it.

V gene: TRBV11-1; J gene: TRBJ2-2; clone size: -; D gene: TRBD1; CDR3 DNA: TGTGCCAGCAGCATGACAGGGAGAACCGGGGAGCTGTTTTTT; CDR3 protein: CASSMTGRTGELFF
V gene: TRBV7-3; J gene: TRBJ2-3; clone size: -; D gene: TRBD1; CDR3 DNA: TGTGCCAGCAGCCTTGGGACAGCCCCAGATACGCAGTATTTT; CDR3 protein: CASSLGTAPDTQYF
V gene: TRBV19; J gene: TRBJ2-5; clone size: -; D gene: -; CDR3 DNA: TGTGCCAGTACTCTTGCCGGCGGACGATACCAAGAGACCCAGTACTTC; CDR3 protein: CASTLAGGRYQETQYF
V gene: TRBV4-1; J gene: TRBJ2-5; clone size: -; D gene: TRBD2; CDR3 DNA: TGCGCCAGCAGCCATAATAGACTAGCGGGAGGAAGGGAGACCCAGTACTTC; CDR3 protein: CASSHNRLAGGRETQYF
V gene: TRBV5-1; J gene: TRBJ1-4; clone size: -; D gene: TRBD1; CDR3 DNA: TGCGCCAGCAGCTTGGGGGACAGATATAATGAAAAACTGTTTTTT; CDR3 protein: CASSLGDRYNEKLFF
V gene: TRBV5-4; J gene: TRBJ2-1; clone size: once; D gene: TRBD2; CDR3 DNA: TGTGCCAGCAGCTTGGAGGGCGGGGGGGCGGCCTACAATGAGCAGTTCTTC; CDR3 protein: CASSLEGGGAAYNEQFF
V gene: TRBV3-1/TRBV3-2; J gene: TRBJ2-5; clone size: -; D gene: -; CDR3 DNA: TGTGCCAGCAGCTGGCTCGGTGGAGCTAGGGAGACCCAGTACTTC; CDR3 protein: CASSWLGGARETQYF
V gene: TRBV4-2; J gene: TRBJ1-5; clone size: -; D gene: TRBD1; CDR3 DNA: TGTGCCAGCAGCGGAGGGACAGGGGGCAATCAGCCCCAGCATTTT; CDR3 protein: CASSGGTGGNQPQHF
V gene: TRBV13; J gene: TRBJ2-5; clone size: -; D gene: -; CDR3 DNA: TGTGCCAGCAGTTGGGGAGTACGGGCCCCTCGGGAGACCCAGTACTTC; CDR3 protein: CASSWGVRAPRETQYF
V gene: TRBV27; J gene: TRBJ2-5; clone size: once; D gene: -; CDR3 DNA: TGTGCCAGCAGTTTAGGGGTGGGGGGACCTTGGACCCAGTACTTC; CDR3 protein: CASSLGVGGPWTQYF
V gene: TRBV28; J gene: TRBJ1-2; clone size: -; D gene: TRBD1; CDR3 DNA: TGTGCCAGCAGTCGACAGGGGAGTAGTGGCTACACCTTC; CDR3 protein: CASSRQGSSGYTF
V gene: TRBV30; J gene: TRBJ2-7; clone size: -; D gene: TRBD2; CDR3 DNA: TGTGCCTGGAGTCCGGGACTAGCGGACTACGAGCAGTACTTC; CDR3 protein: CAWSPGLADYEQYF
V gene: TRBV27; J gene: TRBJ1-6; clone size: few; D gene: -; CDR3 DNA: TGTGCCAGCAGTTTATCGTGGAGGGGTCCTTGGGACTTT; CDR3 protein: CASSLSWRGPWDF
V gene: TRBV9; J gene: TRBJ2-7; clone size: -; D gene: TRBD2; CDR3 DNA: TGTGCCAGCAGCGGCCTTAGCGGGAGAATCCACGAGCAGTACTTC; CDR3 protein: CASSGLSGRIHEQYF
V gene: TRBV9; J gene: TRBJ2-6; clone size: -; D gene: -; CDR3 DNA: TGTGCCAGCAGCACCCCGAGGGGACTGATTTTTTGGGCCAACGTCCTGACTTTC; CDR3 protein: CASSTPRGLIFWANVLTF
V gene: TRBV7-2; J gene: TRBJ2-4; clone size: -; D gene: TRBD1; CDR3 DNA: TGTGCCAGCAGCCGGGACAGGGCTAAAAACATTCAGTACTTC; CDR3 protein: CASSRDRAKNIQYF
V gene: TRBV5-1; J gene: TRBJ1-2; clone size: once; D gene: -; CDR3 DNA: TGCGCCAGCAGCGACCCTGGTCGCCTAGACTATGGCTACACCTTC; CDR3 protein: CASSDPGRLDYGYTF
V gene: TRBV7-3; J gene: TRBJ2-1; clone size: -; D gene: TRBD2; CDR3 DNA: TGTGCCAGCAGCTTAACCGCGGGAGGGCCTTGGAATGAGCAGTTCTTC; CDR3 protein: CASSLTAGGPWNEQFF
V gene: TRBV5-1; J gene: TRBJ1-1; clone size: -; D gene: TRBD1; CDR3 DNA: TGCGCCAGCAGCTTGGAAGGGGGCGGCACTGAAGCTTTCTTT; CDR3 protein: CASSLEGGGTEAFF
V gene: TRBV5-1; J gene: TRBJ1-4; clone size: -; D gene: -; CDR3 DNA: TGCGCCAGCAGCTTTTTTGCGGGGGGCGTTGGTGAAAAACTGTTTTTT; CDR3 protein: CASSFFAGGVGEKLFF
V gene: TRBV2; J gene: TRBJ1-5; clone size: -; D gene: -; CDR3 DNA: TGTGCCAGCAGTGGCTGGGGGGGAGGGGTACAGCCCCAGCATTTT; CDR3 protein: CASSGWGGGVQPQHF
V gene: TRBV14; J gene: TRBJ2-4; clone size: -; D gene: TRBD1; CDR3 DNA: TGTGCCAGCAGCCAAGATGACAGGGGGAATGCCAAAAACATTCAGTACTTC; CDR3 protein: CASSQDDRGNAKNIQYF
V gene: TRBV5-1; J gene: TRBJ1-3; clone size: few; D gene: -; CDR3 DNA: TGCGCCAGCAGCTTAGATCACAGCTCTGGAAACACCATATATTTT; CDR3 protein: CASSLDHSSGNTIYF
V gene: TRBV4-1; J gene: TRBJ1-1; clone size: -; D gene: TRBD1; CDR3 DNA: TGCGCCAGCAGCCAAGCCCCCTCTCGGACAGGGGGCGCGAACACTGAAGCTTTCTTT; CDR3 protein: CASSQAPSRTGGANTEAFF
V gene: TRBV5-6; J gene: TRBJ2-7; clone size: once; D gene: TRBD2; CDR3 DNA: TGTGCCAGCAGTCGGGGGGTAGGGGACGAGCAGTACTTC; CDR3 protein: CASSRGVGDEQYF
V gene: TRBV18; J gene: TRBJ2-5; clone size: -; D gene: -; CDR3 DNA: TGTGCCAGCTCACCGAACGACAGGCGTTTTGAGACCCAGTACTTC; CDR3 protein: CASSPNDRRFETQYF
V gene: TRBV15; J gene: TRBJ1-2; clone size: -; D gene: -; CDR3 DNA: TGTGCCACCAGCAGAGTAACAGGCGTGCGGCCTGGCGGCTACACCTTC; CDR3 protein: CATSRVTGVRPGGYTF
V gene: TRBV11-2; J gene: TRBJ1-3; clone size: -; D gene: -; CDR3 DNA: TGTGCCAGCAGCCCCCTGAAGGGCTCTGGAAACACCATATATTTT; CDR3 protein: CASSPLKGSGNTIYF
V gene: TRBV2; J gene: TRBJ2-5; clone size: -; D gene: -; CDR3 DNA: TGTGCCAGCAGTGATTGGCGAGAGACCCAGTACTTC; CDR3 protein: CASSDWRETQYF
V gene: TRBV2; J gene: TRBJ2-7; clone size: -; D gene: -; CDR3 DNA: TGTGCCAGCAGGGCCGGGACCCTCGCCTACGAGCAGTACTTC; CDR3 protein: CASRAGTLAYEQYF
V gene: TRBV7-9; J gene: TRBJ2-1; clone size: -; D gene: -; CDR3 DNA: TGTGCCAGCAGCTTAATGGTCGGTTCCAATGAGCAGTTCTTC; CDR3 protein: CASSLMVGSNEQFF
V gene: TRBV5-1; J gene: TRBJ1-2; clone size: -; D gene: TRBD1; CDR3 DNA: TGCGCCAGCAGCAAGGGACAGGGGGCGCAGAGCTATGGCTACACCTTC; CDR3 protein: CASSKGQGAQSYGYTF